Listed below are T cell receptor beta chains from one sample, sequenced in a study of T-cell memory formation after mild COVID-19. TCRdb analysed the 5' RACE reads with MiXCR anew, one entry per CDR3 protein. The table has approximately 290,000 distinct CDR3 sequences, under 8.5% seen once. Sequenced sample: PBMCs or a T cell subset sorted from them (not recorded which). The origin of the receptors is a man in his late teens or twenties who had mild COVID-19 (a few samples of this study predate the infection). Cell type and time point are not known. Both conserved end residues are part of each CDR3. D genes are given only for firm matches.

TRBJ1-2 TRBD1 TRBV4-1 CASSQARDREIYGYTF
TRBJ1-2 TRBD1 TRBV6-6 CASSTPGQANYTF
TRBJ2-1 NA TRBV11-3 CASSLDQYNEQFF
TRBJ2-3 TRBD1 TRBV18 CASSPPAGQGRSDTQYF
TRBJ1-1 NA TRBV6-6 CASSYSENMNTEAFF
TRBJ2-2 TRBD1 TRBV5-6 CASRPGTGDTGELFF
TRBJ2-1 NA TRBV4-1 CASSQASLRTGKNEQFF
TRBJ2-7 TRBD1 TRBV27 CASSSNFRDRSYEQYF
TRBJ2-7 NA TRBV2 CASRIYRGTAGFYEQYF
TRBJ2-3 NA TRBV7-9 CASTSAGTWGTDTQYF
TRBJ2-5 TRBD2 TRBV4-2 CASSHVSGGAEETQYF
TRBJ2-7 TRBD2 TRBV7-2 CASSSGGAAQYF
TRBJ1-2 NA TRBV7-3 CASSLRLWRRPGYTF
TRBJ2-1 TRBD2 TRBV9 CASSAPSGGAIYNEQFF
TRBJ2-3 NA TRBV5-1 CASSNQLNTDTQYF
TRBJ2-4 TRBD2 TRBV20-1 CSAPKAGRAKNIQYF
TRBJ2-3 NA TRBV7-9 CASSPLGGPGSRTDTQYF
TRBJ2-3 TRBD2 TRBV4-1 CASARLAGASTDTQYF
TRBJ2-1 NA TRBV5-1 CASSRRQSYSYNEQFF
TRBJ2-7 TRBD1 TRBV6-2/TRBV6-3 CASSYETGGPYEQYF
TRBJ2-1 TRBD1 TRBV12-3/TRBV12-4 CASSPPGQGANEQFF
TRBJ2-2 NA TRBV7-6 CASSLNRNTGELFF
TRBJ2-5 TRBD1 TRBV10-3 CAIRSGTGVQETQYF
TRBJ2-4 NA TRBV11-2 CASSPGRDFTGNIQYF
TRBJ2-3 NA TRBV24-1 CATGPPGDTQYF
TRBJ1-2 TRBD1 TRBV24-1 CATGTGNVNGYTF
TRBJ2-7 NA TRBV19 CASILLLGSEQYF
TRBJ2-1 TRBD1 TRBV7-2 CASSLGGGDRVPQFF
TRBJ2-2 NA TRBV30 CAWSTMTTGELFF
TRBJ2-1 NA TRBV6-2/TRBV6-3 CARHRDFRYNEQFF
TRBJ2-1 TRBD2 TRBV5-1 CASSLGLAGGIEQFF
TRBJ1-6 NA TRBV7-2 CASSSKTIDNSPLHF
TRBJ2-5 TRBD2 TRBV5-1 CASSLTSLLSGGKETQYF
TRBJ2-5 NA TRBV9 CASSAGGGLIGETQYF
TRBJ2-3 NA TRBV7-9 CASSLGQRDTDTQYF
TRBJ1-6 TRBD1 TRBV11-2 CASGTGVASPLHF
TRBJ1-1 TRBD1 TRBV5-6 CASSSGDRRNTEAFF
TRBJ1-5 NA TRBV6-1 CASSGGPQPQHF
TRBJ2-7 TRBD1 TRBV12-3/TRBV12-4 CASNAGTGGAEQYF
TRBJ2-3 NA TRBV4-1 CASSQRRDTSTDTQYF
TRBJ2-5 TRBD2 TRBV4-1 CASSQGAVAGGNQETQYF
TRBJ2-6 NA TRBV28 CASSLLGSGFSGANVLTF
TRBJ2-3 NA TRBV11-2 CASSLVTGSTDTQYF
TRBJ1-2 NA TRBV11-2 CATRRMGVSYGYTF
TRBJ2-3 NA TRBV10-3 CAISESDTDTQYF
TRBJ2-1 NA TRBV5-5 CASSLGTNSYNEQFF
TRBJ2-3 NA TRBV7-3 CASSSGEKDTQYF
TRBJ2-2 TRBD2 TRBV20-1 CSARDEKRGPNTGELFF
TRBJ2-5 NA TRBV10-2 CASSGQVETQYF
TRBJ2-7 NA TRBV12-3/TRBV12-4 CASSPRYQGYEQYF
TRBJ2-2 NA TRBV5-1 CASSLNSGELFF
TRBJ2-1 NA TRBV6-5 CASSYESGGYNEQFF
TRBJ1-2 NA TRBV7-2 CASSPGGTDYGYTF
TRBJ2-3 TRBD2 TRBV11-2 CASSLVVTSGGADTQYF
TRBJ1-5 NA TRBV7-9 CASSPDGRDQPQHF
TRBJ2-1 TRBD1 TRBV7-8 CASSLVGTGYNEQFF
TRBJ2-3 TRBD2 TRBV12-3/TRBV12-4 CASSLRLAGLSTDTQYF
TRBJ2-5 NA TRBV7-3 CASSALGVQETQYF
TRBJ2-5 NA TRBV5-1 CASSFRSRAQETQYF
TRBJ2-1 TRBD1 TRBV5-1 CASSSLRGSSNEQFF